A single TCR beta chain is shown here with its context. This clone was counted once. Its specific antigen is unknown. No base-level quality is on record; no much larger clone is a single base apart. The sample belongs to a study of siplizumab effects on memory and regulatory T cells (dated 2019 in TCRdb). Notes on the research overall: The study examined how the anti-CD2 antibody siplizumab affects alloreactive T-cell subsets in allogeneic mixed lymphocyte reactions built from human PBMCs.

Sorted unstimulated T cells and proliferating T cells recovered from mixed lymphocyte reactions were subjected to TCRbeta CDR3 sequencing. Fresh whole blood from approximately ten HLA-typed healthy donors was used to isolate PBMCs. The CDR3, from cysteine to phenylalanine, totals 16 residues. This entry keeps only the CDR3 DNA: 48 bases, framed from base 1. Trimming takes 2 bases from V and 4 bases from J, and the germline ends sit 12 bases apart. Receptor amplification or capture employed the immunoSEQ multiplex PCR assay. Each sample had about 10^5 TCR templates assayed by the deep sequencing platform. Genomic DNA extracted from sorted T cells was used for TCRbeta CDR3 sequencing. The study's processing was this. Clonal analysis of TCRbeta CDR3 data was done in the R programming language. Unstimulated samples were compared with post-reaction CFSE-low samples to define alloreactive CD4+ and CD8+ clones. By matching sequences to the repertoires of sorted unstimulated Treg and non-Treg cells, each alloreactive CD4+ clone was assigned a regulatory or non-regulatory origin. In TCRdb, the immuneACCESS table is reduced to in-frame sequences with V and J assigned. These tables do not hold every clone; where another copy was compared, an unresolved V gene accounts for under half, and the others remain unexplained. The DNA gave D and trimming, while V, J and clone size come from that table. The sample records tens of thousands of clones, roughly 93% of which are singletons. The top ten clonotypes cover approximately 5.9% of the sample.

What the research found in general, with its limitations: Among mappable alloreactive CD4+ clones, the Treg-derived fraction averaged approximately 63% with siplizumab versus around 27% in control reactions. The cumulative frequency of alloreactive sequences traceable to unstimulated CD4+ memory T cells was significantly reduced by siplizumab. For roughly 80-95% of proliferating CD4+ or CD8+ clones, no naive or memory phenotype could be assigned. Because sequences below about 10^-5 frequency were poorly captured, only a minor fraction of alloreactive clones could be mapped to unstimulated subsets. Greater diversity appeared to be present in unstimulated naive T cells than in memory T cells, and a substantial contribution to the alloresponse seemed to be made by naive cells. Whether proliferating Tregs from siplizumab cultures actually had suppressive function was not functionally confirmed.

The sequence links TRBV23-1 to TRBJ2-6, with the D gene not confidently named. TRBV23-1 is an ORF for which the function is uncertain. The sequencing input was CD8+ T cells sorted from blood. This clonotype originated in a human donor in good health. The CDR3 region reads CASSQIPSTGANVLTF. At the DNA level, the sequence is TGCGCCAGCAGTCAAATCCCCTCAACAGGGGCCAACGTCCTGACTTTC.